These 4 T cell receptor beta chains came from one sample sequenced in a study of T cell responses to AZD1222 COVID-19 vaccine. Clones were read by immunoSEQ multiplex PCR, and TCRdb kept only the in-frame ones, dropping some. The top ten hold 4.2% of the sample, which has fewer than 85,000 clones, about 92% seen once. The material sequenced was peripheral blood, taken on day 0 of AZD1222 vaccination. These receptors originate from an adult in good health.

J is TRBJ1-4 and V is TRBV6-2 or TRBV6-3; D not resolved. There are 14 residues in the CDR3. Trimming left V 2 bases short and J 8 bases short, with 12 bases between. The germline V gene has CDR1 MNHEY and CDR2 SVGEGT. The CDR3 protein is CASSYRTVREKLFF. For the CDR3, the DNA is TGTGCCAGCAGTTACCGAACAGTCAGGGAAAAACTGTTTTTT.

In this sample, this clone turned up a few times. J is TRBJ2-1 and V is TRBV27, with 7 bases lining up with TRBD1. Germline V gene sequence: CDR1 MNHEY, CDR2 SMNVEV (reference sequence). V lost 5 bases, J lost 6 bases, and 4 bases stayed unmatched. This CDR3 spans 13 amino acids. The CDR3 DNA sequence: TGTGCCAGCAGTCCCCGACAGGGCAATGAGCAGTTCTTC. Encoded protein: CASSPRQGNEQFF.

DNA for the CDR3: TGTGCCAGCTCTCGGACTAGTGGCGCCTACGAGCAGTACTTC. Protein sequence: CASSRTSGAYEQYF. V gene TRBV6-5 combines with J gene TRBJ2-7; TRBD2 aligns across 7 bases. Trimming took 8 bases from V and 2 from J; bases not matched to a gene: 9. The CDR3 is 14 residues long. From germline, CDR1 is MNHEY and CDR2 SVGAGI.

J is TRBJ2-2 and V is TRBV11-2; D is uncertain. Trimming cost V 3 bases and J 6 bases, with 5 bases left between them. The germline V gene has CDR1 SGHAT and CDR2 FQNNGV. The CDR3 runs 12 residues. CDR3: CASSFQAGELFF. In DNA form, the CDR3 reads TGTGCCAGCAGCTTCCAGGCCGGGGAGCTGTTTTTT.